Listed below are T cell receptor beta chains from one sample, sequenced in a study of T-cell memory formation after mild COVID-19. TCRdb analysed the 5' RACE reads with MiXCR anew, one entry per CDR3 protein. The table includes some 290,000 distinct CDR3 sequences, around 15% detected once. The sample was PBMCs or a T cell subset sorted from them (not recorded which). The receptors were gathered from a man aged 18 to 30 who had mild COVID-19 (a few samples of this study predate the infection). Cell type and time point are not known. Each CDR3 is given without its conserved first and last residue. Fields, in order: J gene, V gene, CDR3 protein.

>TRBJ1-4|TRBV7-9
ASSSNPYGTGPYNEKLF
>TRBJ2-5|TRBV7-6
ASGRFEETQY
>TRBJ2-3|TRBV30
AWSPESTDTQY
>TRBJ2-7|TRBV6-5
ASSYSRGEQY
>TRBJ2-3|TRBV6-5
ASSAEGAGDTQY
>TRBJ2-5|TRBV20-1
SPWGETQY
>TRBJ2-2|TRBV9
ASSDETSGELF
>TRBJ2-2|TRBV12-3/TRBV12-4
ASSGGSWAGELF
>TRBJ1-2|TRBV4-1
ASSQGLGGNGYT
>TRBJ1-4|TRBV9
ASSPGGGTNEKLF
>TRBJ1-4|TRBV11-2
ASSHPGEKLF
>TRBJ1-1|TRBV19
ASSTIYLGTEAF
>TRBJ2-1|TRBV7-2
ASSPGTGGGNEQF
>TRBJ1-2|TRBV7-9
ASSPRVGGEYGYT
>TRBJ1-1|TRBV4-1
ASSQDSAVNTEAF
>TRBJ1-3|TRBV6-5
ASSYSTDPSGRLKGNTIY
>TRBJ2-1|TRBV13
ASSLGGGASWNEQF
>TRBJ2-3|TRBV6-1
ASTIGLAGPTDTQY
>TRBJ2-3|TRBV5-1
ASSLAASGGADTQY
>TRBJ1-2|TRBV12-5
ASGLVVGGGNYGYT
>TRBJ2-2|TRBV12-3/TRBV12-4
ASRPGQAANTGELF
>TRBJ1-3|TRBV4-3
ASSQGPGLVGNTIY